This T cell receptor (beta chain) was identified during a study of cytomegalovirus exposure and HLA in healthy donors. Primers: 60 Vbeta forward and 13 Jbeta reverse. Generated by immunoSEQ multiplex PCR, the TCRdb table keeps only in-frame clones and is missing some. There are some 130,000 clones in the sample; around 80% occur only once, and over 4% lies in the top ten. The germline V gene encodes CDR1 MNHEY and CDR2 SVGAGI. The V and J ends lost 6 bases and 3 bases respectively, with 15 bases between them. This CDR3 is 15 amino acids long. The sample comprised PBMCs. The V and J genes are TRBV6-5 and TRBJ2-1; a possible D gene is TRBD1 (6 bases). This sequence originates from a young man in good health. CDR3 nucleotides: TGTGCCAGCAGCCCCAGGACAGATTACTACAATGAGCAGTTCTTC. It yields the protein CASSPRTDYYNEQFF.